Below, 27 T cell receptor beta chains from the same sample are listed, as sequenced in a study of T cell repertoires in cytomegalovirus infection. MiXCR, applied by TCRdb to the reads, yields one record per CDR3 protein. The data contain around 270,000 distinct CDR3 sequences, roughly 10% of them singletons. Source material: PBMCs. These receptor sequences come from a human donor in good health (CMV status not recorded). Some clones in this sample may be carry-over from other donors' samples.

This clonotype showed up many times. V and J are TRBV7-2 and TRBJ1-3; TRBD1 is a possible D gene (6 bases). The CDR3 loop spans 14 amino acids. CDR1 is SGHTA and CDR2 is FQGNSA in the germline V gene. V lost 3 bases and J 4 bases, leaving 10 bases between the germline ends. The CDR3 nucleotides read TGTGCCAGCAGCTTCATAGACAGGGGAAACACCATATATTTT. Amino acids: CASSFIDRGNTIYF.

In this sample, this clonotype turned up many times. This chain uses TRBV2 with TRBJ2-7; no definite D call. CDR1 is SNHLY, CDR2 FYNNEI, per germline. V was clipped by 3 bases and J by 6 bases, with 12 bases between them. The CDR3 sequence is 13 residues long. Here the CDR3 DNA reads TGTGCCAGCAGTGAGGGTCGTGGTGGCGAGCAGTACTTC. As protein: CASSEGRGGEQYF.

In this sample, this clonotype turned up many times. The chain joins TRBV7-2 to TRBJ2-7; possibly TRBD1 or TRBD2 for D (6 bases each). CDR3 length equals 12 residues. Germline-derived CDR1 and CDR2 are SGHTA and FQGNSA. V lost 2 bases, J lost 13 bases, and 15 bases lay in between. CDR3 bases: TGTGCCAGCAGCTTAACCCCCCCGGGGGCCTACTTC. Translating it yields CASSLTPPGAYF.

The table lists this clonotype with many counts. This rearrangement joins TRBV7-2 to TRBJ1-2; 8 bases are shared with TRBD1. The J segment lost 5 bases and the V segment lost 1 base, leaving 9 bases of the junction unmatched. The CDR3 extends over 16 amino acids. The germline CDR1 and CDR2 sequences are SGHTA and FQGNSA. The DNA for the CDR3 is TGTGCCAGCAGCTTAGAATCGAACAGGGGGTCGTATGGCTACACCTTC. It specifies CASSLESNRGSYGYTF.

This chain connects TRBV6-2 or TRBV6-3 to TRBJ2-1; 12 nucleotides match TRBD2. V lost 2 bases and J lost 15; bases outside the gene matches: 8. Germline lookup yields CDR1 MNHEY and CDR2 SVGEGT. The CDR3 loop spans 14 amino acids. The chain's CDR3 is CASSYNRLAGDPFF. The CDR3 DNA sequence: TGTGCCAGCAGTTACAATCGACTAGCGGGGGACCCGTTCTTC.

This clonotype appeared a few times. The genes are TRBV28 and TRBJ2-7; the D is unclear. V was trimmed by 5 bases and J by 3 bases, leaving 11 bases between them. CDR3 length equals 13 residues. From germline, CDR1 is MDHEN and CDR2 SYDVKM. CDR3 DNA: TGTGCCAGCAGTACCCCAAGGGACTACGAGCAGTACTTC. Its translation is CASSTPRDYEQYF.

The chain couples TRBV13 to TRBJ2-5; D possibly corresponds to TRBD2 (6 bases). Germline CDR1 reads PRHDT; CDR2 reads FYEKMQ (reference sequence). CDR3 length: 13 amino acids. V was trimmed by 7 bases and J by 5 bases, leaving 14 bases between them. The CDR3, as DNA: TGTGCCAGCACCGGGACGGGGAGGGAGACCCAGTACTTC. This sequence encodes CASTGTGRETQYF. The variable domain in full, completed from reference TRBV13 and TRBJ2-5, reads AAGVIQSPRHLIKEKRETATLKCYPIPRHDTVYWYQQGPGQDPQFLISFYEKMQSDKGSIPDRFSAQQFSDYHSELNMSSLELGDSALYFCASTGTGRETQYFGPGTRLLVL.

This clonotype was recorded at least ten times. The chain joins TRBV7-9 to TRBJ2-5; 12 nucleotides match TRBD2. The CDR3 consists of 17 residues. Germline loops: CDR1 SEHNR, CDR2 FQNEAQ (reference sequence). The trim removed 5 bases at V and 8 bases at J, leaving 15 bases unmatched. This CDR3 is CASSPGRLAGARATQYF. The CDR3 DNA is TGTGCCAGCAGCCCCGGTAGACTAGCGGGGGCCCGGGCCACCCAGTACTTC.

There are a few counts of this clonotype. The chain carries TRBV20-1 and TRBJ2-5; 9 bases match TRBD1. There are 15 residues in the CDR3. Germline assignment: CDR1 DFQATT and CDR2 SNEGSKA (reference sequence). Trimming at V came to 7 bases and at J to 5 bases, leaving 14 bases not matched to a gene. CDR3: CSVYTIRDRVETQYF. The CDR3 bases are TGCAGTGTCTACACTATCAGGGACAGGGTGGAGACCCAGTACTTC.

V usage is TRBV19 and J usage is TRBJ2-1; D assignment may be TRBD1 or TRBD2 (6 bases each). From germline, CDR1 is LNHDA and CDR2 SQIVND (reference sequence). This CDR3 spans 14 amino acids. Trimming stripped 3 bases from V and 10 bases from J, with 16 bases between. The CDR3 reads CASSIKGGLSEQFF. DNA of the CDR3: TGTGCCAGTAGTATCAAGGGGGGCCTAAGCGAGCAGTTCTTC.

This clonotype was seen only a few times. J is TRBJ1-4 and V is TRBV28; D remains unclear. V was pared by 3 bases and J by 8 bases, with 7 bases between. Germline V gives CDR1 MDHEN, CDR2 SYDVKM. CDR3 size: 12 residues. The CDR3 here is CASSLTSEKLFF. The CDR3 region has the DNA TGTGCCAGCAGTTTGACATCCGAAAAACTGTTTTTT.

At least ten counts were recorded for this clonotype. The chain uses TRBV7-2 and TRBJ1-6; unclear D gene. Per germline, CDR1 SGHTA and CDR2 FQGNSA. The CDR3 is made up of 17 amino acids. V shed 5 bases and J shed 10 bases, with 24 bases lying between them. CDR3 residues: CASSLRIASRAGSPLHF. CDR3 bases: TGTGCCAGCAGCCTCCGGATAGCTTCTCGGGCTGGATCACCCCTCCACTTT.

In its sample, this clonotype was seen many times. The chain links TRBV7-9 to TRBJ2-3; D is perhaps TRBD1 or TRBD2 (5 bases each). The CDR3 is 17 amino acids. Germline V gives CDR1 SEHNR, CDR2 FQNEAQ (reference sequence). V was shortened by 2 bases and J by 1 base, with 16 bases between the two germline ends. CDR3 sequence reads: CASSLNSGAAGTDTQYF. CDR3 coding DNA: TGTGCCAGCAGCTTAAATTCCGGGGCTGCAGGCACAGATACGCAGTATTTT.

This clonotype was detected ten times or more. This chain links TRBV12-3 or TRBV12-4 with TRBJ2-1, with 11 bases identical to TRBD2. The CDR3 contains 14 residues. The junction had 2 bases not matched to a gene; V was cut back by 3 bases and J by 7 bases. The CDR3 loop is CASSLGLAENEQFF. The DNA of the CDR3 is TGTGCCAGCAGTTTGGGACTAGCGGAGAATGAGCAGTTCTTC.

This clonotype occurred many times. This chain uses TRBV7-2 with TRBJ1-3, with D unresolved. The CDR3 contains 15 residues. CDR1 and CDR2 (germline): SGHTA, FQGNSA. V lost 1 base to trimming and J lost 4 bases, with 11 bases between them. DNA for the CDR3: TGTGCCAGCAGCTTAGGGCCGTCTGGGGGAAACACCATATATTTT. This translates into CASSLGPSGGNTIYF.

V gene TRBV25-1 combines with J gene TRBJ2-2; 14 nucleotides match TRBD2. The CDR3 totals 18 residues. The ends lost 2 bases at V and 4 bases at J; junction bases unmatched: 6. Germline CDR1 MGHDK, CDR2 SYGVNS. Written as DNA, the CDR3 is TGTGCCAGCAGTGAAGAAGGACTAGCGGGGGGAATCACCGGGGAGCTGTTTTTT. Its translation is CASSEEGLAGGITGELFF.

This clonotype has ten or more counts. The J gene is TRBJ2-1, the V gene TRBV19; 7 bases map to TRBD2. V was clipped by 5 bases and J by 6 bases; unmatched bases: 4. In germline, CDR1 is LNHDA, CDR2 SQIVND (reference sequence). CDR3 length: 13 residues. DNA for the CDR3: TGTGCCAGTAGTGGAGCGGGACCCAATGAGCAGTTCTTC. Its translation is CASSGAGPNEQFF.

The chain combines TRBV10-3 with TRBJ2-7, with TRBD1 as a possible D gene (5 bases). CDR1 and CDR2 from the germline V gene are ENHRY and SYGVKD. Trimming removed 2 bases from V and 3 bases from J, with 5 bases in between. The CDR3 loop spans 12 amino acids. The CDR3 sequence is CAISETGYEQYF. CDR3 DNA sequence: TGTGCCATCAGTGAGACAGGCTACGAGCAGTACTTC.

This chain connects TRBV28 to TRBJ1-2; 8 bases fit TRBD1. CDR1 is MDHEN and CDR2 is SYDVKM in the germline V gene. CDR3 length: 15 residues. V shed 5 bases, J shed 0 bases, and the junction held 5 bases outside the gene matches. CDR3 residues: CASSTPGGPNYGYTF. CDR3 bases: TGTGCCAGCAGTACCCCAGGGGGCCCTAACTATGGCTACACCTTC.

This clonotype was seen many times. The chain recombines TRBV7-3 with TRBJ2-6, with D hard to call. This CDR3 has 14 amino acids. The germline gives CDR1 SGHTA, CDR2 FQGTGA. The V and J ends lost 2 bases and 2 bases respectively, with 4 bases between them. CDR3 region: CASSLGTGANVLTF. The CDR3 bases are TGTGCCAGCAGCTTAGGGACTGGGGCCAACGTCCTGACTTTC.

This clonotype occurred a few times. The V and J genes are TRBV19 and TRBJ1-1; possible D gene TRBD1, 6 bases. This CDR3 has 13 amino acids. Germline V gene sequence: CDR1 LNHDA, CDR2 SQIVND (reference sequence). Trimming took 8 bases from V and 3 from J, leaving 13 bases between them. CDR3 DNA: TGTGCCAGTCTGTCGGGGGGCTACACTGAAGCTTTCTTT. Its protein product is CASLSGGYTEAFF. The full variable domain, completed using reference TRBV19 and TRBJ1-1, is DGGITQSPKYLFRKEGQNVTLSCEQNLNHDAMYWYRQDPGQGLRLIYYSQIVNDFQKGDIAEGYSVSREKKESFPLTVTSAQKNPTAFYLCASLSGGYTEAFFGQGTRLTVV.

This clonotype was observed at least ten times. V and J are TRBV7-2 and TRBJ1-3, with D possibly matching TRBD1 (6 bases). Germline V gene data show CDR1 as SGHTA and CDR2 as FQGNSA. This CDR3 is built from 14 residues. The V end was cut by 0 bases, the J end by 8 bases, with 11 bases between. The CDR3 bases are TGTGCCAGCAGCTTAGCGGGACAAGGGGACACCATATATTTT. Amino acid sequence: CASSLAGQGDTIYF. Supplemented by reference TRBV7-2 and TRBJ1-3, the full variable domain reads GAGVSQSPSNKVTEKGKDVELRCDPISGHTALYWYRQSLGQGLEFLIYFQGNSAPDKSGLPSDRFSAERTGGSVSTLTIQRTQQEDSAVYLCASSLAGQGDTIYFGEGSWLTVV.

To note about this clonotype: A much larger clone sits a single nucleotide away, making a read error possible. This CDR3 reads CASGSGQDIYGYTF. The DNA for the CDR3 is TGTGCCAGCGGGTCGGGACAGGACATCTATGGCTACACCTTC. The chain recombines TRBV7-4 with TRBJ1-2, with 8 nucleotides matching TRBD1. The CDR3 is made up of 14 amino acids. Germline trimming cut 8 bases from V and 4 bases from J; bases unmatched to any gene: 9. Germline CDR1 is SGHVT and CDR2 is SQSDAQ.

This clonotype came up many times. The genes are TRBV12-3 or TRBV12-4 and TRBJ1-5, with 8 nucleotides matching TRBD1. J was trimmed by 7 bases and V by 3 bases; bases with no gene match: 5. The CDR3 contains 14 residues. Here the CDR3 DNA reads TGTGCCAGCAGTTTGGGGACAGGTTACCAGCCCCAGCATTTT. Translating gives CASSLGTGYQPQHF.

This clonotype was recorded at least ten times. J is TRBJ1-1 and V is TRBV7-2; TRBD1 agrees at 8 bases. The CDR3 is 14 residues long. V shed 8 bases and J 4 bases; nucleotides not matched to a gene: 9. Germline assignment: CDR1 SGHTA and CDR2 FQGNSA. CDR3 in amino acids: CASHGQGRSTEAFF. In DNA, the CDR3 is TGTGCCAGCCATGGACAGGGAAGGTCCACTGAAGCTTTCTTT.

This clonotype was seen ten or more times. The CDR3 bases are TGTGCCAGCAGCTTAGCAGGGGGTGCCGAAAAACTGTTTTTT. Amino acids: CASSLAGGAEKLFF. This rearrangement joins TRBV7-8 to TRBJ1-4, with D perhaps TRBD1 (6 bases). The CDR3 is 14 amino acids. CDR1 is SGHVS, CDR2 FQNEAQ, per germline. The V gene lost 0 bases and the J gene lost 8 bases, with 10 bases spanning the gap. The complete variable domain, with remaining parts taken from reference TRBV7-8 and TRBJ1-4, reads GAGVSQSPRYKVAKRGQDVALRCDPISGHVSLFWYQQALGQGPEFLTYFQNEAQLDKSGLPSDRFFAERPEGSVSTLKIQRTQQEDSAVYLCASSLAGGAEKLFFGSGTQLSVL.

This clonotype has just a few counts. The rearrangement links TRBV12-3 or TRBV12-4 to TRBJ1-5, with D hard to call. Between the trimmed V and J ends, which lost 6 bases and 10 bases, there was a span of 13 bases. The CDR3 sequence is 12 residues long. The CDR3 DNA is TGTGCCAGCAGCCCAACGGATCGACCCCAGCATTTT. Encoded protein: CASSPTDRPQHF.